These 2 T cell receptor beta chains were all obtained from the same sample, sequenced in a study of post-analysis software for immune sequencing data. Study-level findings and limits: Patients used roughly five TRBV segments, including TRBV5-6, TRBV5-1 and TRBV20-1, more often than controls.

What these receptors recognize is not known. Sequencing libraries made from TCR beta cDNA carried unique molecular identifiers. TCRdb re-called the PCR reads with MiXCR, one entry per CDR3 protein. This repertoire shows about 460,000 distinct CDR3 sequences, under 55% found once; its top ten account for 9.5% to 13%. Sequencing was done on a sample of blood. All receptors derive from a girl aged 5-17 years with multiple sclerosis.

V gene TRBV20-1 combines with J gene TRBJ1-6; possible D gene TRBD1, 5 bases. CDR3 length equals 16 residues. Trimming removed 2 bases at V and 7 bases at J, with 18 bases between. The V gene's germline CDR1 is DFQATT and CDR2 SNEGSKA (reference sequence). CDR3 region: CSARSPFGRDNSPLHF. DNA for the CDR3: TGCAGTGCTAGAAGCCCCTTTGGCAGGGACAATTCACCCCTCCACTTT.

The V gene is TRBV20-1, the J gene TRBJ2-5, with 8 nucleotides matching TRBD2. V was clipped by 3 bases and J by 5 bases; unmatched bases: 11. The CDR3 is 15 amino acids. Germline lookup yields CDR1 DFQATT and CDR2 SNEGSKA (reference sequence). The CDR3 DNA follows: TGCAGTGCTAGTAGGCCGGGAGGGCAGGGGGAGACCCAGTACTTC. This translates into CSASRPGGQGETQYF.